This T cell receptor beta chain was profiled in a study of T cell changes during pregnancy in multiple sclerosis. Per the germline V gene, CDR1 is GTSNPN and CDR2 is SVGIG (reference sequence). There are 13 residues in the CDR3. Trimming removed 0 bases from V and 5 bases from J, with 10 bases in between. Profiled with immunoSEQ multiplex PCR; TCRdb holds only in-frame clones, not every one. The data contain over 60,000 clones, roughly nine tenths of them seen just once; the ten biggest clones take up about 2.5%. The sequence was obtained from a female donor with multiple sclerosis, enrolled in a pregnancy study. Sample: peripheral blood, taken in the first trimester of pregnancy. The chain links TRBV30 to TRBJ1-2; D is undetermined. The DNA of the CDR3 is TGTGCCTGGAGTGTTACCGGGATTTATGGCTACACCTTC. As protein: CAWSVTGIYGYTF.